This T cell receptor (beta chain) was sequenced during a study of T cell responses to AZD1222 COVID-19 vaccine. Timing groups of about 4 and about 12 weeks for second doses were pooled. Measured with immunoSEQ multiplex PCR; TCRdb has only the in-frame clones, and not every one. Seen here are under 150,000 clones, around 91% observed once, and the top ten hold 9.3%. Notes on the study in general: In all cases, repertoires were sampled only after the peak T cell response. A rise in Spike-specific TCR breadth and depth followed two AZD1222 doses. White British ancestry dominated among donors, who included more females, and clonal diversity was possibly underestimated.

Note on this clone: Its antigen is not identified.

CDR1 and CDR2 (germline): MNHNY, SVGAGI (reference sequence). The CDR3 spans 15 residues. The V and J ends lost 7 bases and 4 bases respectively, with 19 bases between them. The specimen was peripheral blood, collected 28 days after the second AZD1222 dose. The gene calls are TRBV6-6 and TRBJ1-2; D possibly corresponds to TRBD1 (6 bases). This TCR came from an adult who received the AZD1222 COVID-19 vaccine. CDR3 coding DNA: TGTGCCAGCACCATGATGGACAGTTCTGGCTATGGCTACACCTTC. Encoded protein: CASTMMDSSGYGYTF.